The rows below give T cell receptor beta chains drawn from one sample of a study of blood T cell repertoires in COVID-19. Only in-frame clones appear in the TCRdb table, and some are missing; sequencing was by immunoSEQ multiplex PCR. This sample yields 200,000 to 250,000 clones, of which roughly 84% are seen a single time; over 0.95% belongs to the top ten. Sequencing was performed on peripheral blood. Every receptor here comes from a man between 40 and 49 years old with acute or convalescent COVID-19. Each CDR3 is given with its conserved first and last residue. The D gene is left open where the match is weak. A clone size is listed for some rows: how often the clone was seen (once, few, many), or a class if it is expanded.

>NA|TRBJ1-5|NA|TRBV19
CASLQTFYSNQPQHF
TGTGCCAGCCTGCAGACATTTTATAGCAATCAGCCCCAGCATTTT
>once|TRBJ2-5|NA|TRBV5-1
CASSQGHSYQETQYF
TGCGCCAGCAGCCAAGGACATTCATACCAAGAGACCCAGTACTTC
>NA|TRBJ2-7|TRBD1|TRBV2
CASNPGQGSYEQYF
TGTGCCAGTAACCCGGGACAGGGGTCCTACGAGCAGTACTTC
>NA|TRBJ1-4|NA|TRBV6-5
CASRETATNEKLFF
TGTGCCAGCAGGGAGACTGCAACTAATGAAAAACTGTTTTTT
>NA|TRBJ2-1|NA|TRBV2
CASTKDGQDEQFF
TGTGCCAGCACCAAAGATGGGCAGGATGAGCAGTTCTTC
>NA|TRBJ2-7|TRBD2|TRBV11-2
CASSSRGAYEQYF
TGTGCCAGCAGCTCCCGGGGGGCCTACGAGCAGTACTTC
>NA|TRBJ1-4|NA|TRBV15
CATSRAGKTNEKLFF
TGTGCCACCAGCAGAGCAGGGAAAACTAATGAAAAACTGTTTTTT
>NA|TRBJ1-3|NA|TRBV6-5
CASTDRKWDTIYF
TGTGCCAGCACCGACAGGAAATGGGACACCATATATTTT
>NA|TRBJ2-1|NA|TRBV11-3
CASSSTSGYNEQFF
TGTGCCAGCAGCTCCACGTCGGGGTACAATGAGCAGTTCTTC
>NA|TRBJ2-2|TRBD1|TRBV19
CASSPHRGPGELFF
TGTGCCAGTAGTCCACACAGGGGGCCCGGGGAGCTGTTTTTT
>NA|TRBJ1-5|NA|TRBV5-6
CASSLMGRGGYQPQHF
TGTGCCAGCAGCTTGATGGGGAGGGGGGGATATCAGCCCCAGCATTTT
>NA|TRBJ1-1|NA|TRBV27
CASSTLRGGPNTEAFF
TGTGCCAGCAGTACCCTGCGGGGAGGTCCCAACACTGAAGCTTTCTTT
>NA|TRBJ2-1|TRBD1|TRBV14
CASQDRNEQFF
TGTGCCAGCCAGGACAGGAATGAGCAGTTCTTC
>NA|TRBJ1-6|NA|TRBV11-2
CASSRRGGNSPLHF
TGTGCCAGCAGCCGCCGGGGGGGGAATTCACCCCTCCACTTT
>once|TRBJ2-2|NA|TRBV5-1
CASSPYSDLNTGELFF
TGCGCCAGCAGCCCTTATAGCGACTTGAACACCGGGGAGCTGTTTTTT
>NA|TRBJ2-7|TRBD1|TRBV5-6
CASSDSPGQAVEQYF
TGTGCCAGCAGTGACTCGCCGGGACAGGCGGTCGAGCAGTACTTC
>NA|TRBJ2-7|NA|TRBV28
CASMETMGGPYEQYF
TGTGCCAGCATGGAGACGATGGGGGGGCCCTACGAGCAGTACTTC
>NA|TRBJ1-6|NA|TRBV2
CASSEQGSSYNSPLHF
TGTGCCAGCAGTGAACAGGGCAGCTCCTATAATTCACCCCTCCACTTT
>NA|TRBJ1-6|TRBD1|TRBV6-2/TRBV6-3
CASSYGQGNSPLHF
TGTGCCAGCAGTTACGGACAGGGGAATTCACCCCTCCACTTT
>NA|TRBJ1-4|NA|TRBV6-2/TRBV6-3
CASSLDRHITDEKLFF
TGTGCCAGCAGTCTCGACAGGCACATTACCGATGAAAAACTGTTTTTT
>NA|TRBJ1-1|NA|TRBV9
CASSDQQGLNTEAFF
TGTGCCAGCAGCGACCAACAGGGCTTGAACACTGAAGCTTTCTTT
>few|TRBJ1-1|NA|TRBV5-5
CASSPAAWNTEAFF
TGTGCCAGCAGCCCCGCGGCCTGGAACACTGAAGCTTTCTTT
>once|TRBJ2-5|NA|TRBV5-1
CASSLRFQETQYF
TGCGCCAGCAGCTTGCGGTTTCAAGAGACCCAGTACTTC
>NA|TRBJ1-5|TRBD1|TRBV9
CASSVEQGNSNQPQHF
TGTGCCAGCAGCGTAGAACAGGGGAATAGCAATCAGCCCCAGCATTTT
>NA|TRBJ1-6|NA|TRBV19
CASSNAGSSSYNSPLHF
TGTGCCAGTAGTAATGCAGGGTCGAGCTCCTATAATTCACCCCTCCACTTT
>NA|TRBJ1-1|TRBD1|TRBV7-9
CASTRYRDRDTEAFF
TGTGCCAGCACCCGCTATAGGGACAGGGACACTGAAGCTTTCTTT
>NA|TRBJ1-2|NA|TRBV5-6
CASSFSYGYTF
TGTGCCAGCAGCTTTAGCTATGGCTACACCTTC
>once|TRBJ2-2|NA|TRBV5-1
CASSLELALRAGELFF
TGCGCCAGCAGCTTGGAGTTAGCCCTGCGGGCCGGGGAGCTGTTTTTT